The clone carrying this T cell receptor (beta chain) was counted a few times. Unique molecular identifiers were used in preparing the TCRbeta library. TCRdb re-called the PCR reads with MiXCR, one entry per CDR3 protein. Of 85,000 to 120,000 distinct CDR3 sequences in the sample, 6% were seen once. This sample stems from a study of T-cell reconstitution after alpha-beta-depleted transplantation in children. V gave up 2 bases and J gave up 3 bases; unmatched junction bases: 8. The CDR3 has 17 residues. CDR1 and CDR2 from the germline V gene are MNHEY and SVGAGI. This chain connects TRBV6-5 to TRBJ2-7, with 12 bases matching TRBD2. The receptor comes from a female patient aged 2-9 years who had a stem cell transplant for Fanconi anemia, so the T cells may come from the graft donor. The sample consisted of PBMCs, mostly from graft donor cells, taken 60 days after TCRalphabeta/CD19-depleted stem cell transplant. Here the CDR3 reads CASSYPDPGLAGYEQYF. The CDR3 region has the DNA TGTGCCAGCAGTTACCCGGATCCGGGACTAGCGGGCTACGAGCAGTACTTC.